Sequencing of this T cell receptor beta chain was carried out in a study of T cells in localized non-small cell lung cancer. Germline lookup yields CDR1 WSHSY and CDR2 SAAADI. The CDR3 loop spans 13 amino acids. Deletions cut 7 bases from V and 2 bases from J, with 9 bases between. TCRdb's copy holds only in-frame clones and misses some; the assay was immunoSEQ multiplex PCR. The sample has tens of thousands of clones, 92% seen once. Concerning this clone itself: The antigen is unknown.

Points from the study as a whole: A median of 57 of the top 100 tumor clones appeared in adjacent lung, which was paired and uninvolved. Uninvolved adjacent lung, not tumor, had the highest T cell clonality.

The receptor's source is a female donor older than 55 with stage I lung adenocarcinoma. The sequenced sample was peripheral blood, obtained before any cancer treatment. This rearrangement joins TRBV10-2 to TRBJ1-5; D gene uncertain. The DNA of the CDR3 is TGCGCCAGCACGACCGGGGGCAATCAGCCCCAGCATTTT. It specifies CASTTGGNQPQHF.